Many counts were recorded for the clone carrying this T cell receptor (beta chain). Antigen specificity is unknown. TCRdb redid the calling of the 5' RACE reads with MiXCR, one entry per CDR3 protein. The sample shows tens of thousands of distinct CDR3 sequences, under 6.5% of them seen only once. Germline V gene data show CDR1 as SQVTM and CDR2 as ANQGSEA. This CDR3 spans 14 amino acids. The trim removed 0 bases at V and 4 bases at J, leaving 5 bases unmatched. This sample was included in a study of spatial heterogeneity in lung cancer. The time point was: sample taken at primary tumor resection. Study results and caveats: Expanded alpha and beta TCR counts within tumors tracked tumor mutation counts.

The sequence was obtained from a male donor with early-stage non-small cell lung cancer. The sequences come from lung tumor tissue, collected at surgery. The V and J genes are TRBV29-1 and TRBJ2-7, with 8 nucleotides matching TRBD1. The CDR3 protein is CSVEDLTGGYEQYF. CDR3 coding DNA: TGCAGCGTTGAAGATCTAACAGGGGGGTACGAGCAGTACTTC.